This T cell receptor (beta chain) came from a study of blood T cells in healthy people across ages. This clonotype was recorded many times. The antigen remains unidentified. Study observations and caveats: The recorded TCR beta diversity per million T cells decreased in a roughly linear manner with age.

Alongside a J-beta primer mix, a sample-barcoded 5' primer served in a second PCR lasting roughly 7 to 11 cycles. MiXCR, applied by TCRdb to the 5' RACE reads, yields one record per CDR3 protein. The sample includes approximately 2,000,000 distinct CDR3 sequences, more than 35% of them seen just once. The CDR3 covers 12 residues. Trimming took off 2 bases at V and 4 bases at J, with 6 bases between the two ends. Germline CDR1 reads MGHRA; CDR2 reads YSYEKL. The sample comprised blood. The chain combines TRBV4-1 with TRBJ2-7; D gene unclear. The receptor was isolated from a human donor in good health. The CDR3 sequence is CASSQIGYEQYF. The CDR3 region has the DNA TGCGCCAGCAGCCAAATCGGGTACGAGCAGTACTTC.